These T cell receptor beta chains were read from a single sample in a study of T cells after yellow fever vaccination. TCRdb passed the 5' RACE reads through MiXCR, listing each CDR3 protein once. The table lists 200,000 to 300,000 distinct CDR3 sequences, 10% to 15% of them singletons. Sequenced material: CD4+ T cells sorted from PBMCs, taken 45 days after the yellow fever booster vaccination. These receptors were taken from a man aged 25 to 40 who received the YFV17D yellow fever vaccine. The CDR3 runs from the conserved cysteine through the conserved F or W. The order of the fields is clone size, D gene, V gene, J gene, CDR3 protein, CDR3 DNA. D genes are given only for firm matches. Some rows have no size entry. The others give once, few or many, or a class for an expanded clone.

size: NA; D: TRBD2; V: TRBV3-1; J: TRBJ2-7; CDR3: CASSQTSGTSYEQYF; DNA: TGTGCCAGCAGCCAAACTAGCGGGACATCCTACGAGCAGTACTTC
size: NA; D: TRBD2; V: TRBV20-1; J: TRBJ2-5; CDR3: CSARDSRTSQETQYF; DNA: TGCAGTGCTAGAGATTCACGGACTAGCCAAGAGACCCAGTACTTC
size: NA; D: NA; V: TRBV5-1; J: TRBJ2-2; CDR3: CASSLTDLSARELFF; DNA: TGCGCCAGCAGCTTGACCGACCTTAGCGCCAGGGAGCTGTTTTTT
size: NA; D: TRBD1; V: TRBV20-1; J: TRBJ1-6; CDR3: CSARMGQGNSPLHF; DNA: TGCAGTGCTAGAATGGGACAGGGTAATTCACCCCTCCACTTT
size: NA; D: NA; V: TRBV28; J: TRBJ2-7; CDR3: CASSFREQYF; DNA: TGTGCCAGCAGTTTCCGGGAGCAGTACTTC
size: few; D: NA; V: TRBV2; J: TRBJ2-1; CDR3: CASSPRPTLRSYNEQFF; DNA: TGTGCCAGCAGTCCACGTCCAACACTGCGCTCCTACAATGAGCAGTTCTTC
size: NA; D: NA; V: TRBV30; J: TRBJ2-4; CDR3: CAWSVRRSEIAKNIQYF; DNA: TGTGCCTGGAGTGTACGGCGGAGCGAAATAGCCAAAAACATTCAGTACTTC
size: NA; D: TRBD2; V: TRBV20-1; J: TRBJ2-1; CDR3: CSARDSEAGGPSEQFF; DNA: TGCAGTGCTAGAGATTCAGAGGCGGGAGGGCCGAGTGAGCAGTTCTTC
size: many; D: TRBD2; V: TRBV6-5; J: TRBJ2-7; CDR3: CASSYSASGSYEQYF; DNA: TGTGCCAGCAGTTACTCGGCTAGCGGGAGCTACGAGCAGTACTTC
size: NA; D: NA; V: TRBV20-1; J: TRBJ1-1; CDR3: CSAGRWDKNTEAFF; DNA: TGCAGTGCGGGTAGATGGGACAAGAACACTGAAGCTTTCTTT
size: few; D: NA; V: TRBV12-3/TRBV12-4; J: TRBJ2-3; CDR3: CASSFNDRTDTQYF; DNA: TGTGCCAGCAGTTTTAACGACCGCACAGATACGCAGTATTTT
size: few; D: NA; V: TRBV20-1; J: TRBJ1-5; CDR3: CSAPDVSNQPQHF; DNA: TGCAGTGCACCGGACGTGAGCAATCAGCCCCAGCATTTT
size: few; D: NA; V: TRBV12-3/TRBV12-4; J: TRBJ2-5; CDR3: CASSSSSGETQYF; DNA: TGTGCCAGCAGTTCGTCGTCGGGTGAGACCCAGTACTTC
size: few; D: NA; V: TRBV20-1; J: TRBJ1-6; CDR3: CSAGDEDSPLHF; DNA: TGCAGTGCTGGTGACGAGGATTCACCCCTCCACTTT
size: few; D: NA; V: TRBV2; J: TRBJ2-1; CDR3: CASGSQGFNEQFF; DNA: TGTGCCAGCGGTTCTCAGGGTTTCAATGAGCAGTTCTTC
size: NA; D: NA; V: TRBV5-1; J: TRBJ2-1; CDR3: CASSLIRSEQFF; DNA: TGCGCCAGCAGCTTGATCAGGAGTGAGCAGTTCTTC
size: NA; D: NA; V: TRBV19; J: TRBJ2-1; CDR3: CASKLDISYNEQFF; DNA: TGTGCCAGTAAGTTGGACATATCCTACAATGAGCAGTTCTTC
size: NA; D: NA; V: TRBV5-4; J: TRBJ2-6; CDR3: CASSPPGTGANVLTF; DNA: TGTGCCAGCAGCCCACCCGGAACTGGGGCCAACGTCCTGACTTTC
size: few; D: TRBD1; V: TRBV20-1; J: TRBJ2-1; CDR3: CSALPRDRGSDEQFF; DNA: TGCAGTGCTCTCCCCCGGGACAGGGGTTCGGATGAGCAGTTCTTC
size: NA; D: NA; V: TRBV6-1; J: TRBJ2-2; CDR3: CASRVRRTGELFF; DNA: TGTGCCAGCAGGGTCCGTCGGACCGGGGAGCTGTTTTTT
size: few; D: TRBD1; V: TRBV20-1; J: TRBJ1-1; CDR3: CSAPRTGRTEAFF; DNA: TGCAGTGCCCCACGGACAGGGCGGACTGAAGCTTTCTTT
size: NA; D: TRBD2; V: TRBV24-1; J: TRBJ2-1; CDR3: CATRESSGNNEQFF; DNA: TGTGCCACCAGAGAATCTAGCGGAAACAATGAGCAGTTCTTC